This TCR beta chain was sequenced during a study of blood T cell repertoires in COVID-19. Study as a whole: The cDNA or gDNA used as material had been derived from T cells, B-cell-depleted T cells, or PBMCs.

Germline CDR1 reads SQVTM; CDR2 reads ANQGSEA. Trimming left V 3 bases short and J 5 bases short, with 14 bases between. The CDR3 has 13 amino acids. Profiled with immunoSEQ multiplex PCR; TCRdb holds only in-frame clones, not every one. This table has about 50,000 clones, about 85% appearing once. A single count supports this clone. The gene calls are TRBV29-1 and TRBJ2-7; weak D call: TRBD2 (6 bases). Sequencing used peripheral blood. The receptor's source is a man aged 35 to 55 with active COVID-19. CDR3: CSVEGGLGNEQYF. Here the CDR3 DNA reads TGCAGCGTTGAGGGAGGTCTTGGCAACGAGCAGTACTTC.